The following is a T cell receptor beta chain sequence with its context. The antigen is undetermined. These data originate in a study of Ad26.COV2.S vaccination and SARS-CoV-2 variants. Turning to the study itself: The vaccine Ad26.COV2.S was put into the muscle once, or twice with 56 days between. The study, taken as a whole, reports: Compared with placebo recipients, vaccine recipients had higher spike-specific TCR breadth. Vaccine and placebo groups showed comparable non-spike TCR breadth.

Profiling relied on immunoSEQ multiplex PCR, and the TCRdb table lists in-frame clones only, not all of them. The sample has some 350,000 clones, 70% to 90% seen once; the top ten hold approximately 3.5%. This CDR3 spans 13 amino acids. V was shortened by 3 bases and J by 4 bases, with 9 bases between the two germline ends. Germline CDR1 SGHNT, CDR2 YENEEA. Treatment defined: around 19 received Ad26.COV2.S at low or high dose, single or two shots; roughly five received placebo; per-sample allocation not given. Specimen acquisition occurred on day 63 following the initial vaccine or placebo injection.

This chain connects TRBV11-3 to TRBJ1-1; D is possibly TRBD1 (5 bases). This TCR came from a person between 18 and 65 years old who received the Ad26.COV2.S COVID-19 vaccine or a placebo. Sample: peripheral blood, taken in a trial of Ad26.COV2.S vaccine versus placebo. The CDR3 sequence is CASSLGEGTEAFF. The CDR3 bases are TGTGCCAGCAGCTTGGGGGAGGGCACTGAAGCTTTCTTT.